Reported below is one TCR beta chain. The antigen remains undetermined. Clones were sequenced by immunoSEQ multiplex PCR, and TCRdb holds only the in-frame ones, with some missing. The table shows roughly 53,000 clones, with approximately 83% occurring only once. The sample originates from a study of T cells in localized non-small cell lung cancer. Overall study findings and caveats: A higher density of T cells in blood coincided with extended overall survival.

The sequence was obtained from a man aged 35 to 69 with stage III lung adenocarcinoma. The specimen comprised peripheral blood mononuclear cells, sampled before any cancer treatment.

The CDR3 is CASSILGQANYGYTF. CDR3 bases: TGTGCCAGTAGTATATTGGGACAAGCTAACTATGGCTACACCTTC. The chain has TRBV19 and TRBJ1-2; D might be TRBD1 (6 bases). The germline V gene encodes CDR1 LNHDA and CDR2 SQIVND (reference sequence). The CDR3 sequence is 15 residues long. Between the trimmed V and J ends, which lost 2 bases and 0 bases, there was a span of 10 bases.